The 8 T cell receptor beta chains given below trace back to one sample, sequenced in a study of vaccination effects on CD4 cells after COVID-19. Before any sequencing was done, the ViraFEST assay used viral peptide pools to expand antigen-specific CD4+ T cells. After around 10 days in culture, the CD4+ T cells were isolated. The infection with SARS-CoV-2 (confirmed by PCR) occurred in this person between March and December 2020. The protocol was immunoSEQ multiplex PCR, while the TCRdb copy is restricted to in-frame clones and leaves out a portion. The sample carries about 27,000 clones, roughly two thirds recorded once. These receptors are not linked to any known antigen. The input for sequencing was CD4+ T cells from PBMCs cultured with SARS-CoV-2 spike peptides, taken before COVID-19 vaccination. These receptors were collected from a human donor who had a prior SARS-CoV-2 infection.

This clone was detected only a few times. V is TRBV5-1 and J is TRBJ1-1, with 7 bases aligning to TRBD1. The ends lost 0 bases at V and 5 bases at J; junction bases unmatched: 4. CDR3 size: 14 residues. Germline values: CDR1 SGHRS, CDR2 YFSETQ. The CDR3 protein is CASSLGQGGTEAFF. CDR3 nucleotides: TGCGCCAGCAGCTTGGGACAGGGAGGGACTGAAGCTTTCTTT. The full variable domain, rest sourced from reference TRBV5-1 and TRBJ1-1, is KAGVTQTPRYLIKTRGQQVTLSCSPISGHRSVSWYQQTPGQGLQFLFEYFSETQRNKGNFPGRFSGRQFSNSRSEMNVSTLELGDSALYLCASSLGQGGTEAFFGQGTRLTVV.

Note on this clone: The same CDR3 arises from other DNA sequences in this sample as well. The chain couples TRBV11-3 to TRBJ2-7; D remains unclear. CDR3 length equals 13 residues. Trimming removed 4 bases at V and 2 bases at J, with 9 bases between. The germline V gene encodes CDR1 SGHNT and CDR2 YENEEA. CDR3 in amino acids: CASSSDRTYEQYF. In DNA, the CDR3 is TGTGCCAGCAGCTCCGACCGAACCTACGAGCAGTACTTC.

This chain joins TRBV11-3 and TRBJ1-6; D possibly corresponds to TRBD1 (5 bases). The germline CDR1 and CDR2 sequences are SGHNT and YENEEA. V lost 1 base, J lost 8 bases, and 12 bases lay in between. The CDR3 sequence is 15 residues long. This CDR3 reads CASSLVGTEHSPLHF. CDR3 bases: TGTGCCAGCAGCTTAGTAGGGACGGAGCATTCACCCCTCCACTTT.

CDR3 nucleotides: TGTGCCTGGAGTGTATGGGGCAGGGAAAATGAGCAGTTCTTC. Its protein is CAWSVWGRENEQFF. This chain joins TRBV30 and TRBJ2-1; D possibly corresponds to TRBD1 (5 bases). V gave up 0 bases and J gave up 7 bases, with 13 bases separating them. Germline V gene sequence: CDR1 GTSNPN, CDR2 SVGIG (reference sequence). This CDR3 is 14 amino acids long.

The chain links TRBV2 to TRBJ1-5; D remains unclear. The CDR3 has 13 residues. Trimming took 5 bases from V and 4 from J, leaving 9 bases between them. Germline CDR1 SNHLY, CDR2 FYNNEI. The CDR3 spells CASSNWANQPQHF. The CDR3 nucleotides read TGTGCCAGCAGTAATTGGGCAAATCAGCCCCAGCATTTT.

This chain links TRBV4-1 with TRBJ1-4, with TRBD1 matching over 8 bases. The CDR3 runs 14 residues. The germline V gene has CDR1 MGHRA and CDR2 YSYEKL. V trimming: 1 base; J trimming: 7 bases; junction bases outside the gene matches: 2. CDR3 in amino acids: CASSQGQGSEKLFF. DNA for the CDR3: TGCGCCAGCAGCCAAGGACAGGGGTCTGAAAAACTGTTTTTT.

The chain recombines TRBV18 with TRBJ2-2, with 7 bases aligning to TRBD1. The V and J ends lost 2 bases and 5 bases, in that order; junction bases with no gene match: 11. Germline lookup yields CDR1 KGHSH and CDR2 LQKENI. The CDR3 has 17 amino acids. The CDR3 protein is CASSPSLRGPGTGELFF. As DNA, the CDR3 is TGTGCCAGCTCACCATCGTTAAGGGGGCCGGGTACCGGGGAGCTGTTTTTT.

This clone was observed a few times. V is TRBV9 and J is TRBJ1-1; 7 positions match TRBD1. With V trimmed by 0 bases and J by 7 bases, 6 bases remained unmatched. In germline, CDR1 is SGDLS, CDR2 YYNGEE. The CDR3 is 14 residues long. CDR3 sequence reads: CASSVGPGGDEAFF. Written as DNA, the CDR3 is TGTGCCAGCAGCGTAGGGCCAGGGGGGGATGAAGCTTTCTTT.